The next 17 T cell receptor beta chains were all read from a single sample in a study of cytomegalovirus exposure and HLA in healthy donors. Vbeta (60) and Jbeta (13) primers were used in the PCR. Method: immunoSEQ multiplex PCR; TCRdb's copy keeps in-frame clones and lacks some. Found here are roughly 200,000 clones, approximately 80% of them singletons; the top ten hold 2.9%. The sample consisted of PBMCs. These TCRs come from a female donor in good health and CMV-seronegative.

The V call is TRBV2, the J call TRBJ2-7, with D hard to call. Germline V gene data show CDR1 as SNHLY and CDR2 as FYNNEI. The CDR3 runs to 12 residues. V lost 5 bases and J 0 bases, leaving 5 bases between the germline ends. The CDR3 DNA is TGTGCCAGCAGTATTAGCTCCTACGAGCAGTACTTC. It translates to CASSISSYEQYF.

The rearrangement links TRBV29-1 to TRBJ2-3; 16 bases agree with TRBD2. The CDR3 extends over 16 amino acids. Germline V CDR1 and CDR2: SQVTM, ANQGSEA. The junction had 5 bases not matched to a gene; V was cut back by 5 bases and J by 3 bases. This chain's CDR3 is CSVLGLAGGPTDTQYF. The CDR3 DNA follows: TGCAGCGTTTTGGGACTAGCGGGAGGGCCGACAGATACGCAGTATTTT.

This chain uses TRBV6-6 with TRBJ1-1; 7 nucleotides agree with TRBD1. V shed 5 bases and J 5 bases; nucleotides not matched to a gene: 5. CDR1 MNHNY and CDR2 SVGAGI come from the germline V gene (reference sequence). The CDR3 sequence is 13 residues long. CDR3 loop: CASSHIQGTEAFF. CDR3 sequence (DNA): TGTGCCAGCAGTCATATACAGGGGACTGAAGCTTTCTTT.

This clone was seen only a few times. V and J are TRBV4-2 and TRBJ2-7; D call uncertain. Trimming stripped 1 base from V and 5 bases from J, with 9 bases between. Per germline, CDR1 LGHNA and CDR2 YNFKEQ. This CDR3 comprises 13 residues. CDR3 in amino acids: CASSQGVADEQYF. CDR3 DNA sequence: TGTGCCAGCAGCCAAGGGGTAGCCGACGAGCAGTACTTC.

V and J are TRBV4-1 and TRBJ2-7; 12 positions match TRBD2. The CDR3 contains 20 residues. Losses at the gene ends were 4 bases for V and 4 bases for J; bases not matched to a gene: 20. Germline V lookup: CDR1 MGHRA, CDR2 YSYEKL. The CDR3 coding sequence is TGCGCCAGCAGCCGACAAATACAGGGATCCTCGACTAGCGGGGGTTACGAGCAGTACTTC. This encodes CASSRQIQGSSTSGGYEQYF.

This clone was counted between two and nine times. This sequence joins TRBV4-3 and TRBJ2-1, with TRBD2 matching over 14 bases. The germline gives CDR1 LGHNA, CDR2 YSLEER. This CDR3 spans 15 amino acids. J was trimmed by 7 bases and V by 1 base; bases with no gene match: 0. This CDR3 is CASSQGTSGRNEQFF. CDR3 in DNA: TGCGCCAGCAGCCAAGGGACTAGCGGGAGGAATGAGCAGTTCTTC.

There are a few counts of this clone. The V call is TRBV7-3, the J call TRBJ2-1, with D possibly TRBD2 on 5 matching bases. CDR1 is SGHTA and CDR2 is FQGTGA in the germline V gene. Trimming took 2 bases from V and 8 from J, leaving 7 bases between them. CDR3 length: 12 residues. The CDR3 here is CASSLRGDEQFF. CDR3 sequence (DNA): TGTGCCAGCAGCTTACGGGGTGATGAGCAGTTCTTC.

The V and J genes are TRBV7-2 and TRBJ2-2; TRBD2 aligns across 10 bases. This CDR3 has 16 residues. Germline V gene lookup returns CDR1 SGHTA and CDR2 FQGNSA. Trimming at V came to 4 bases and at J to 6 bases, leaving 8 bases not matched to a gene. CDR3 DNA: TGTGCCAGCAGCTCTCGGACTAGCGGAGGGGCCGGGGAGCTGTTTTTT. The encoded protein is CASSSRTSGGAGELFF.

The V and J genes are TRBV6-1 and TRBJ2-5, with 12 bases fitting TRBD1. J lost 5 bases, V lost 5 bases, and 6 bases had no gene match. The CDR3 runs to 15 residues. CDR1 MNHNS and CDR2 SASEGT come from the germline V gene. CDR3 sequence reads: CASSKRDRGHETQYF. CDR3 DNA: TGTGCCAGCAGTAAACGGGACAGGGGGCACGAGACCCAGTACTTC.

The rearrangement uses TRBV5-1 and TRBJ2-1, with 16 nucleotides matching TRBD2. CDR1 is SGHRS, CDR2 YFSETQ, per germline. The CDR3 consists of 17 residues. V shed 4 bases, J shed 4 bases, and the junction held 5 bases outside the gene matches. The CDR3 protein is CASSLGLAGGPYNEQFF. CDR3 nucleotides: TGCGCCAGCAGCCTGGGACTAGCGGGAGGGCCTTACAATGAGCAGTTCTTC.

The V call is TRBV9, the J call TRBJ2-7, with D possibly matching TRBD2 (6 bases). Germline values: CDR1 SGDLS, CDR2 YYNGEE. The CDR3 spans 14 residues. Trimming removed 4 bases at V and 4 bases at J, with 15 bases between. CDR3 DNA sequence: TGTGCCAGCAGCCCCACACGGGCGGGATACGAGCAGTACTTC. This gives the protein CASSPTRAGYEQYF.

The genes are TRBV28 and TRBJ1-5; D possibly corresponds to TRBD1 (6 bases). The CDR3 loop spans 15 amino acids. V lost 8 bases and J lost 3, with 17 bases in between. Germline V lookup: CDR1 MDHEN, CDR2 SYDVKM. CDR3 amino acids: CASSPTGGPNQPQHF. CDR3 nucleotides: TGTGCCAGCTCCCCCACGGGGGGCCCCAATCAGCCCCAGCATTTT.

This chain connects TRBV10-2 to TRBJ1-1; tentatively, D is TRBD1 (6 bases). V was cut by 3 bases and J by 4 bases, with 15 bases left in between. CDR1 is WSHSY, CDR2 SAAADI, per germline. The CDR3 runs 15 residues. CDR3 sequence reads: CASSDVPGAGTEAFF. The CDR3 region has the DNA TGCGCCAGCAGTGACGTACCAGGGGCGGGCACTGAAGCTTTCTTT.

The rearrangement links TRBV5-1 to TRBJ2-2, with D unresolved. The CDR3 consists of 15 residues. V gave up 3 bases and J gave up 5 bases, with 14 bases separating them. Germline loops: CDR1 SGHRS, CDR2 YFSETQ. The CDR3 loop reads CASSSALGGTGELFF. The CDR3 DNA reads as TGCGCCAGCAGCTCGGCTCTTGGCGGAACCGGGGAGCTGTTTTTT.

The V call is TRBV11-3, the J call TRBJ2-1; possibly TRBD1 for D (6 bases). Looked up from germline, CDR1 is SGHNT and CDR2 is YENEEA. CDR3 size: 15 residues. Trimming took off 1 base at V and 2 bases at J, with 9 bases between the two ends. As DNA, the CDR3 is TGTGCCAGCAGCTTAGTCTGGGACACCTACAATGAGCAGTTCTTC. Translation gives CASSLVWDTYNEQFF.

The chain recombines TRBV9 with TRBJ2-1, with no clear D. Deletions cut 0 bases from V and 6 bases from J, with 7 bases between. The CDR3 runs 13 residues. CDR1 and CDR2 from the germline V gene are SGDLS and YYNGEE. CDR3 sequence reads: CASSVALSNEQFF. The CDR3 nucleotides are TGTGCCAGCAGCGTAGCACTCTCCAATGAGCAGTTCTTC.

This clone was picked up a small number of times. The rearrangement links TRBV10-3 to TRBJ2-5; 9 bases fit TRBD1. The length of the CDR3 is 14 residues. V shed 6 bases, J shed 5 bases, and the junction held 7 bases outside the gene matches. CDR1 and CDR2 from the germline V gene are ENHRY and SYGVKD. CDR3 loop: CAIRPQGAGETQYF. CDR3 DNA: TGTGCCATCAGACCACAGGGGGCGGGGGAGACCCAGTACTTC.